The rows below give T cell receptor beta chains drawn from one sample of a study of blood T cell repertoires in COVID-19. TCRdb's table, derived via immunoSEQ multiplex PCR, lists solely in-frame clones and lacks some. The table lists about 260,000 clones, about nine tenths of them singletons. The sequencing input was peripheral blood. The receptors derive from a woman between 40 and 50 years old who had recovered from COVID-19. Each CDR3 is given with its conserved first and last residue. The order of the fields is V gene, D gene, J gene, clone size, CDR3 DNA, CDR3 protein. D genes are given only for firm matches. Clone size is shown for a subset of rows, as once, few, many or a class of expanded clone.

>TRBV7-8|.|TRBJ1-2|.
TGTGCCAGCAGCGAGGACAGCCGCTATGGCTACACCTTC
CASSEDSRYGYTF
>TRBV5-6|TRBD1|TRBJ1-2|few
TGTGCCAGCACGGGACAGCTCTATGGCTACACCTTC
CASTGQLYGYTF
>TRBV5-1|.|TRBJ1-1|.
TGCGCCAGCAGCTTACTTGCGGGGTTAGAAGCTTTCTTT
CASSLLAGLEAFF
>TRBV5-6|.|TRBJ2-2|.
TGTGCCAGCAGCTTGGATTACAGGCTGGCCGGGGAGCTGTTTTTT
CASSLDYRLAGELFF
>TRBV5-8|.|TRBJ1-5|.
TGTGCCAGCAGCTCGGGGAATCAGCCCCAGCATTTT
CASSSGNQPQHF
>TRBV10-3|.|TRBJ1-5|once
TGTGCCATCGGACCCGGGGTGGGGAATCAGCCCCAGCATTTT
CAIGPGVGNQPQHF
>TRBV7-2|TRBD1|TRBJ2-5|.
TGTGCCAGCAGCTTAGCTACAGGGGACGAGACCCAGTACTTC
CASSLATGDETQYF
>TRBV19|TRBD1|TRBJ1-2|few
TGTGCCAGTAACTCTGACAGGGCGAATCACCCGACCTATGGCTACACCTTC
CASNSDRANHPTYGYTF
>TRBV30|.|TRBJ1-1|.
TGTGCCTGGAGTGGGGAGCAGGTCCCCACTGAAGCTTTCTTT
CAWSGEQVPTEAFF
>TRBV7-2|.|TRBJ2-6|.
TGTGCCAGCAGCTCCCGGACTGGTGGGGCCAACGTCCTGACTTTC
CASSSRTGGANVLTF
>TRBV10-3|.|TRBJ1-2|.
TGTGCCATCAGTGAGGGCGGGACGAGGGGCTACACCTTC
CAISEGGTRGYTF
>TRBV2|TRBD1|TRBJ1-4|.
TGTGCCAGCAGGAGGACAGGGCAGGATGAAAAACTGTTTTTT
CASRRTGQDEKLFF
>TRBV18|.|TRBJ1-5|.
TGTGCCAGCTCACCGTTGGGGGGTAGGCAGCCCCAGCATTTT
CASSPLGGRQPQHF
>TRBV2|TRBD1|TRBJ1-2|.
TGTGCCAGCAGTGTTATGCGGGACAGGGCGAGTGGCTACACCTTC
CASSVMRDRASGYTF
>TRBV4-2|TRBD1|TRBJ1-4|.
TGTGCCAGCAGCCAAGATCCTCACGGGGACAGGGATGAAAAACTGTTTTTT
CASSQDPHGDRDEKLFF
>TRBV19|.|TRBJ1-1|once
TGTGCCAGTAACCTACTCTATATGAACACTGAAGCTTTCTTT
CASNLLYMNTEAFF
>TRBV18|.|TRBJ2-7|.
TGTGCCAGCTCAAGGTCTCCAGGGCAATCCTACGAGCAGTACTTC
CASSRSPGQSYEQYF
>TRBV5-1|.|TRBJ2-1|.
TGCGCCAGCACGAGGGAACCCGGCTACAATGAGCAGTTCTTC
CASTREPGYNEQFF
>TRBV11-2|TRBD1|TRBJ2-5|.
TGTGCCAGCAGCTTTTCCCCCAGGGGGCGTGAGACCCAGTACTTC
CASSFSPRGRETQYF
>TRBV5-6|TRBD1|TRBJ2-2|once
TGTGCCAGCAGCTGGACAGGGGTCTACGATAACACCGGGGAGCTGTTTTTT
CASSWTGVYDNTGELFF
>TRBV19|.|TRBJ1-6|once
TGTGCCAGTAGGGCCTTAAGCGATTCCCGGAATTCACCCCTCCACTTT
CASRALSDSRNSPLHF
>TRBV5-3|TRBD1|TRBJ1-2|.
TGTGCCAGAAGCTTGTTTCGGGACAGGGCTAAGTTCGGTGGCTACACCTTC
CARSLFRDRAKFGGYTF
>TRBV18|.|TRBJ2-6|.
TGTGCCAGCTCACCAGTCACTGGGGCCAACGTCCTGACTTTC
CASSPVTGANVLTF
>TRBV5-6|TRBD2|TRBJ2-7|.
TGTGCCAGCAGCCCGGGACTAGAGTTCATCGAGCAGTACTTC
CASSPGLEFIEQYF
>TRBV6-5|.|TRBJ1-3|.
TGTGCCAGCAGTTACTCGGGGGGGCCCGGAAACACCATATATTTT
CASSYSGGPGNTIYF
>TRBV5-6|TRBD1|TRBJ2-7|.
TGTGCCAGCAGCTTAGGGACAGGGGGCGAGCAGTACTTC
CASSLGTGGEQYF
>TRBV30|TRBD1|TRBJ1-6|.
TGTGCCTGGACGGGACAGGGGAATTCACCCCTCCACTTT
CAWTGQGNSPLHF
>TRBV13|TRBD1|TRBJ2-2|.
TGTGCCAGCAGCTTTACGACAGGGATCTTTTACACCGGGGAGCTGTTTTTT
CASSFTTGIFYTGELFF
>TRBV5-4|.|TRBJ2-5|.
TGTGCCAGCAGCTTGGCCACTGGGCCCGTGGCCCAGTACTTC
CASSLATGPVAQYF
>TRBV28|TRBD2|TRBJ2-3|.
TGTGCCAGCGGGACTAGCGGGGGGGAGACAGATACGCAGTATTTT
CASGTSGGETDTQYF
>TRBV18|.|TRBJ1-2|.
TGTGCCAGCTCCCACGGCGAGGGAACATATGGCTACACCTTC
CASSHGEGTYGYTF
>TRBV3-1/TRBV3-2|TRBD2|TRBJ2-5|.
TGTGCCAGCAGCCAAGGCGGGGGGGCCCGAGAGACCCAGTACTTC
CASSQGGGARETQYF
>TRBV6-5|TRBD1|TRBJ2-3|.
TGTGCCAGCAGAGGGACAGGGGGACCGAATACGCAGTATTTT
CASRGTGGPNTQYF
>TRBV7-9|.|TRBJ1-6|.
TGTGCCAGCAGCTTAGTTCCTAGGGGATATAATTCACCCCTCCACTTT
CASSLVPRGYNSPLHF
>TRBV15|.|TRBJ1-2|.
TGTGCCACCAGCAGAGGGACAGCTAACTATGGCTACACCTTC
CATSRGTANYGYTF
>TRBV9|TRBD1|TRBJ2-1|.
TGTGCCAGCAGCGTCGTAGGGACAGGGGGCAGGAATGAGCAGTTCTTC
CASSVVGTGGRNEQFF
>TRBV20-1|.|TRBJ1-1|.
TGCAGTGCTAGGGAGGGGTTTAGAGCTTTCTTT
CSAREGFRAFF
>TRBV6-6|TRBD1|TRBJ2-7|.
TGTGCCAGCAGTTACTCGTACAGGGGGGCCGAGCAGTACTTC
CASSYSYRGAEQYF
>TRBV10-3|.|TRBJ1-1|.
TGTGCCATCGGGGGCCCAGAAGCTTTCTTT
CAIGGPEAFF
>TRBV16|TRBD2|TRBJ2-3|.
TGTGCCAGCACCGGGGATCCTCGACTAGCGGGGGGCCGCCGAGCAGATACGCAGTATTTT
CASTGDPRLAGGRRADTQYF
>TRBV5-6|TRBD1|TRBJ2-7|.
TGTGCCAGCAGCTTGGAGGGACAGGGTCCCTACGAGCAGTACTTC
CASSLEGQGPYEQYF
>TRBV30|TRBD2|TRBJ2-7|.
TGTGCCTGGGGCGGGAGGGGCTACGAGCAGTACTTC
CAWGGRGYEQYF
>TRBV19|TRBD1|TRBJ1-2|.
TGTGCCAGTAGTATGTCCCTGGGACAGACCTATGGCTACACCTTC
CASSMSLGQTYGYTF
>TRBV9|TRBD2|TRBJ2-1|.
TGTGCCAGCAGCGTAGAAGGGACTAGCGCCGATGAGCAGTTCTTC
CASSVEGTSADEQFF
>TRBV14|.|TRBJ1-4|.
TGTGCCAGCAGCCAAGAACAGGGATGGAATGAAAAACTGTTTTTT
CASSQEQGWNEKLFF
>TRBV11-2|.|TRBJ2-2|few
TGTGCCAGCAGCTTAGACCTGGGGCCCGGGGAGCTGTTTTTT
CASSLDLGPGELFF
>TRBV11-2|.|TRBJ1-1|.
TGTGCCAGCAGCTCCCCCCGATGGCAGGCCGTCACTGAAGCTTTCTTT
CASSSPRWQAVTEAFF
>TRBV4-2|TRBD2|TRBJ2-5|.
TGTGCCAGCAGCCAAGAAGTTAGACTAGCGGGGGGCCAGAGGCAAGAGACCCAGTACTTC
CASSQEVRLAGGQRQETQYF
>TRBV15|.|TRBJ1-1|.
TGTGCCACCGCCCTCTCCAGGGCTGACACTGAAGCTTTCTTT
CATALSRADTEAFF
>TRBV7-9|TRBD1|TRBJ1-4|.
TGTGCCAGCAGCTTGGGGACAGGGAATGAAAAACTGTTTTTT
CASSLGTGNEKLFF
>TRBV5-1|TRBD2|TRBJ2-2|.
TGCGCCAGCAGCTTTGGCGGGGGGGCCTTCGGGGAGCTGTTTTTT
CASSFGGGAFGELFF